The rows below give T cell receptor beta chains drawn from one sample of a study of post-analysis software for immune sequencing data. A single record per CDR3 protein comes from TCRdb applying MiXCR to the PCR reads. This table holds roughly 620,000 distinct CDR3 sequences, about 40% found once. Input material: blood. The receptors stem from a girl aged 10-17 years with multiple sclerosis. The CDR3 runs from the conserved cysteine through the conserved F or W. A D gene is named only where the DNA matches it firmly. Clone size is not always given. Where it is, it says once, few, many or a class for expanded clones.

d_call: .; j_call: TRBJ1-2; v_call: TRBV4-1; clone_size: few; cdr3_aa: CASSLGLWDTSDANYGYTF; cdr3_nt: TGCGCCAGCAGCCTCGGATTATGGGACACTTCCGATGCTAACTATGGCTACACCTTC
d_call: TRBD2; j_call: TRBJ2-1; v_call: TRBV5-1; clone_size: .; cdr3_aa: CASSLDTLAGGSLWFF; cdr3_nt: TGCGCCAGCAGCTTGGATACACTAGCGGGGGGCTCCCTGTGGTTCTTC
d_call: .; j_call: TRBJ2-7; v_call: TRBV6-6; clone_size: .; cdr3_aa: CASESDPVSYEQYF; cdr3_nt: TGTGCCAGTGAATCCGACCCGGTTTCCTACGAGCAGTACTTC
d_call: .; j_call: TRBJ1-2; v_call: TRBV10-3; clone_size: many; cdr3_aa: CAISESRRGDHGYTF; cdr3_nt: TGTGCCATCAGTGAGTCTCGCCGGGGGGATCATGGCTACACCTTC
d_call: TRBD1; j_call: TRBJ1-1; v_call: TRBV29-1; clone_size: few; cdr3_aa: CSVERPGGAFF; cdr3_nt: TGCAGCGTTGAACGGCCAGGGGGGGCTTTCTTT
d_call: TRBD2; j_call: TRBJ2-1; v_call: TRBV10-3; clone_size: .; cdr3_aa: CAIRRLGTSGGDEQFF; cdr3_nt: TGTGCCATCAGAAGGCTGGGGACTAGCGGGGGCGATGAGCAGTTCTTC
d_call: TRBD1; j_call: TRBJ2-1; v_call: TRBV12-3/TRBV12-4; clone_size: .; cdr3_aa: CASSLLRLRGLDNEQFF; cdr3_nt: TGTGCCAGCAGTTTACTACGGCTGAGGGGGCTGGACAATGAGCAGTTCTTC
d_call: .; j_call: TRBJ2-1; v_call: TRBV12-3/TRBV12-4; clone_size: .; cdr3_aa: CASRAGGRNEQFF; cdr3_nt: TGTGCCAGCAGGGCGGGCGGTAGGAATGAGCAGTTCTTC
d_call: .; j_call: TRBJ2-3; v_call: TRBV5-1; clone_size: .; cdr3_aa: CASSSAASSDTQYF; cdr3_nt: TGCGCCAGCAGCTCGGCGGCCAGCTCAGATACGCAGTATTTT
d_call: .; j_call: TRBJ2-5; v_call: TRBV12-3/TRBV12-4; clone_size: .; cdr3_aa: CASSLAGGRVKTQYF; cdr3_nt: TGTGCCAGCAGTTTAGCGGGGGGCCGGGTAAAGACCCAGTACTTC
d_call: .; j_call: TRBJ1-1; v_call: TRBV5-1; clone_size: .; cdr3_aa: CASSLTITGNTEAFF; cdr3_nt: TGCGCCAGCAGCTTGACCATTACAGGGAACACTGAAGCTTTCTTT
d_call: TRBD2; j_call: TRBJ2-1; v_call: TRBV7-2; clone_size: .; cdr3_aa: CASSAPFQRGDNEQFF; cdr3_nt: TGTGCCAGCAGCGCTCCTTTCCAGCGGGGAGACAATGAGCAGTTCTTC
d_call: TRBD1; j_call: TRBJ2-5; v_call: TRBV5-1; clone_size: .; cdr3_aa: CASSPTGGPSGETQYF; cdr3_nt: TGCGCCAGCAGCCCGACAGGGGGGCCCTCGGGAGAGACCCAGTACTTC
d_call: .; j_call: TRBJ1-1; v_call: TRBV19; clone_size: .; cdr3_aa: CASSPIRTLHTEAFF; cdr3_nt: TGTGCCAGTAGTCCCATTCGGACACTACACACTGAAGCTTTCTTT
d_call: .; j_call: TRBJ2-5; v_call: TRBV7-9; clone_size: .; cdr3_aa: CASSHLLGGGRGRQETQYF; cdr3_nt: TGTGCCAGCAGCCACCTATTAGGGGGAGGGAGGGGTCGTCAAGAGACCCAGTACTTC
d_call: TRBD1; j_call: TRBJ2-7; v_call: TRBV5-1; clone_size: .; cdr3_aa: CASSHGDREYEQYF; cdr3_nt: TGCGCCAGCAGCCATGGAGACAGGGAATACGAGCAGTACTTC
d_call: .; j_call: TRBJ2-3; v_call: TRBV29-1; clone_size: .; cdr3_aa: CSVEPRAHSTDTQYF; cdr3_nt: TGCAGCGTTGAACCTAGGGCTCACAGCACAGATACGCAGTATTTT
d_call: TRBD1; j_call: TRBJ1-1; v_call: TRBV5-1; clone_size: .; cdr3_aa: CASSATGARAFF; cdr3_nt: TGCGCCAGCAGCGCGACAGGGGCGAGGGCTTTCTTT
d_call: TRBD1; j_call: TRBJ2-4; v_call: TRBV11-3; clone_size: .; cdr3_aa: CASSLDMGTGGAKNIQYF; cdr3_nt: TGTGCCAGCAGCTTAGATATGGGGACAGGGGGGGCCAAAAACATTCAGTACTTC
d_call: .; j_call: TRBJ1-1; v_call: TRBV19; clone_size: .; cdr3_aa: CTTHTGLNTEAFF; cdr3_nt: TGTACCACCCACACAGGTCTGAACACTGAAGCTTTCTTT
d_call: TRBD2; j_call: TRBJ2-5; v_call: TRBV20-1; clone_size: .; cdr3_aa: CSARPGLAGEETQYF; cdr3_nt: TGCAGTGCTAGACCAGGACTAGCGGGAGAAGAGACCCAGTACTTC
d_call: .; j_call: TRBJ2-1; v_call: TRBV9; clone_size: few; cdr3_aa: CASAPTPSTYNEQFF; cdr3_nt: TGTGCCAGTGCCCCCACTCCTTCTACCTACAATGAGCAGTTCTTC
d_call: TRBD2; j_call: TRBJ2-1; v_call: TRBV11-2; clone_size: few; cdr3_aa: CASSTGRAFWNEQFF; cdr3_nt: TGTGCCAGCAGCACCGGGAGGGCCTTTTGGAATGAGCAGTTCTTC
d_call: .; j_call: TRBJ1-2; v_call: TRBV6-5; clone_size: .; cdr3_aa: CASRGAGGYGYTF; cdr3_nt: TGTGCCAGCAGGGGGGCGGGCGGCTATGGCTACACCTTC
d_call: .; j_call: TRBJ2-5; v_call: TRBV10-3; clone_size: .; cdr3_aa: CAISEVGRKGGETQYF; cdr3_nt: TGTGCCATCAGCGAGGTCGGACGCAAAGGAGGAGAGACCCAGTACTTC
d_call: TRBD1; j_call: TRBJ1-6; v_call: TRBV3-1; clone_size: few; cdr3_aa: CASRPGQGAASPLHF; cdr3_nt: TGTGCCAGCAGGCCCGGACAGGGGGCAGCTTCACCCCTCCACTTT
d_call: TRBD1; j_call: TRBJ1-1; v_call: TRBV12-3/TRBV12-4; clone_size: few; cdr3_aa: CASSPIDRGSTEAFF; cdr3_nt: TGTGCCAGCAGCCCCATCGACAGGGGTAGCACTGAAGCTTTCTTT
d_call: TRBD1; j_call: TRBJ2-5; v_call: TRBV5-1; clone_size: few; cdr3_aa: CASSATGGGETQYF; cdr3_nt: TGCGCCAGCAGCGCAACAGGGGGCGGAGAGACCCAGTACTTC
d_call: .; j_call: TRBJ2-3; v_call: TRBV2; clone_size: .; cdr3_aa: CASSDRSDTQYF; cdr3_nt: TGTGCCAGCAGTGATCGGTCAGATACGCAGTATTTT
d_call: TRBD1; j_call: TRBJ2-1; v_call: TRBV20-1; clone_size: .; cdr3_aa: CSARDRRQGSNEQFF; cdr3_nt: TGCAGTGCTAGAGATAGGAGACAGGGGTCCAATGAGCAGTTCTTC
d_call: TRBD2; j_call: TRBJ2-1; v_call: TRBV29-1; clone_size: .; cdr3_aa: CSVDPAASGYNEQFF; cdr3_nt: TGCAGCGTTGATCCGGCGGCTAGCGGTTACAATGAGCAGTTCTTC